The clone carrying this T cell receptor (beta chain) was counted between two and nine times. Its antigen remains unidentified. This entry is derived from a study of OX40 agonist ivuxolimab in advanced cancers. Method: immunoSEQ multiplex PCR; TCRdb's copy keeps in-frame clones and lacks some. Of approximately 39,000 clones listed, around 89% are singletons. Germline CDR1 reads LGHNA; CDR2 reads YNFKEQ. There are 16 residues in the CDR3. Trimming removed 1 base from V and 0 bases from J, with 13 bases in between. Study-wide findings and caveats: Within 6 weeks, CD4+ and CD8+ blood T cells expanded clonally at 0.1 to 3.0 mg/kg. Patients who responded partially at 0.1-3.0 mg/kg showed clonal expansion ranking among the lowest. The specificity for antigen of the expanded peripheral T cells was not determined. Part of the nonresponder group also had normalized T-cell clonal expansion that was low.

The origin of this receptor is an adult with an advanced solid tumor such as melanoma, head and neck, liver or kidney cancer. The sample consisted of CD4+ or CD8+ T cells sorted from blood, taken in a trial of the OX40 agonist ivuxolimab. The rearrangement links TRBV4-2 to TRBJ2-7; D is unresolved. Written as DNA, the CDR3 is TGTGCCAGCAGCCAAGCAGGCGGCGGTTACTCCTACGAGCAGTACTTC. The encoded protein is CASSQAGGGYSYEQYF.